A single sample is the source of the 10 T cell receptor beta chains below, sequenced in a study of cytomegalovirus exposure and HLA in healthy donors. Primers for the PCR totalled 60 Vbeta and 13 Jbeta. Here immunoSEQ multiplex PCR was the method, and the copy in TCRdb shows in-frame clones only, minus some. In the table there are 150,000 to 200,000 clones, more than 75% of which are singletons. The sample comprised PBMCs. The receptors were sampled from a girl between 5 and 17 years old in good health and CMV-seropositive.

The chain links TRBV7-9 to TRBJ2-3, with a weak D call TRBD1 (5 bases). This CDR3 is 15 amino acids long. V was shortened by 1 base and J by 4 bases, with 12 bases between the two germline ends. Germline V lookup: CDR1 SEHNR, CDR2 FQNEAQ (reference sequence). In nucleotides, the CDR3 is TGTGCCAGCAGCTTAGGACAGTTCCTCGCAGATACGCAGTATTTT. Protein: CASSLGQFLADTQYF.

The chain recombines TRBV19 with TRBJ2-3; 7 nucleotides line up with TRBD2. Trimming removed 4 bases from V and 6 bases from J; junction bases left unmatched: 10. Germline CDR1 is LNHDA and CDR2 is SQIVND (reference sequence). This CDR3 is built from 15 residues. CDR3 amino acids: CASSRSGDLWDTQYF. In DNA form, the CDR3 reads TGTGCCAGTAGTAGAAGCGGGGATCTTTGGGATACGCAGTATTTT.

CDR3 protein: CASSEGDIGAFF. The CDR3 DNA reads TGTGCCAGCAGTGAAGGGGACATCGGGGCTTTCTTT. This chain uses TRBV6-1 with TRBJ1-1; a weak D match, TRBD1 (6 bases). V dropped 1 base and J dropped 11 bases, with 11 bases sitting between them. CDR3 size: 12 residues. Germline CDR1 and CDR2: MNHNS and SASEGT.

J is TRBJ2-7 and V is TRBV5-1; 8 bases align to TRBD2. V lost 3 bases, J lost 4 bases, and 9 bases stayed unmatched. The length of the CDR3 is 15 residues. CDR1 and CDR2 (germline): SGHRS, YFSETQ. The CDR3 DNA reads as TGCGCCAGCAGCTCACGGGAGGGGGGACGGTACGAGCAGTACTTC. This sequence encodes CASSSREGGRYEQYF.

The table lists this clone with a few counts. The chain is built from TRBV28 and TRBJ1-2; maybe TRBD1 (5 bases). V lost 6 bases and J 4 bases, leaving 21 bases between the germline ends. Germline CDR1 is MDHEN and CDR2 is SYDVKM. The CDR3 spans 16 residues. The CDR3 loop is CASRTGGGGTIYGYTF. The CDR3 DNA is TGTGCCAGCAGAACCGGGGGTGGGGGGACCATCTATGGCTACACCTTC.

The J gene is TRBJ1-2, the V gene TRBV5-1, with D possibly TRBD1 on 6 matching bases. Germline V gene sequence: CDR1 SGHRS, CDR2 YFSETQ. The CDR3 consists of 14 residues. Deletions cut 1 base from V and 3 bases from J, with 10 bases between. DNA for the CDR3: TGCGCCAGCAGCTTGACGACAGGCGACTATGGCTACACCTTC. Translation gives CASSLTTGDYGYTF.

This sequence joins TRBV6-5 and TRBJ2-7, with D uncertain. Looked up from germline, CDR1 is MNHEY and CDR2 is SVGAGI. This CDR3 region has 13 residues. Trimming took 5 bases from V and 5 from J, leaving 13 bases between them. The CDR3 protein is CASSLRSVDEQYF. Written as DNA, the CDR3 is TGTGCCAGCAGTCTCCGATCGGTGGACGAGCAGTACTTC.

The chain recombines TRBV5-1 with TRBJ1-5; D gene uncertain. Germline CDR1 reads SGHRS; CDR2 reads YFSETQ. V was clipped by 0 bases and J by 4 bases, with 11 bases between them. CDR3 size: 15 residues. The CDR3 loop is CASSLDGRPNQPQHF. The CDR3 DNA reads TGCGCCAGCAGCTTGGATGGGCGTCCTAATCAGCCCCAGCATTTT.

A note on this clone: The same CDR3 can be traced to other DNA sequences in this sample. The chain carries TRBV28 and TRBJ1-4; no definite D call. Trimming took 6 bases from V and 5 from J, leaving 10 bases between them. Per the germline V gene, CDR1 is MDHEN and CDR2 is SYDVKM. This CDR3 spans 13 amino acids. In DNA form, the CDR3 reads TGTGCCAGCAGCCCTCGCGGGAATGAAAAACTGTTTTTT. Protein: CASSPRGNEKLFF.

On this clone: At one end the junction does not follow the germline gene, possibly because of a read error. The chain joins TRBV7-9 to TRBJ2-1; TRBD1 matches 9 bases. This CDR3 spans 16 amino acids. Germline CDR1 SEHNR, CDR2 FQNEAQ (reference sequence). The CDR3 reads CSSSSGTGSSYNEQFF. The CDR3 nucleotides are TGTTCCAGCAGCTCTGGGACAGGGAGCTCCTACAATGAGCAGTTCTTC.